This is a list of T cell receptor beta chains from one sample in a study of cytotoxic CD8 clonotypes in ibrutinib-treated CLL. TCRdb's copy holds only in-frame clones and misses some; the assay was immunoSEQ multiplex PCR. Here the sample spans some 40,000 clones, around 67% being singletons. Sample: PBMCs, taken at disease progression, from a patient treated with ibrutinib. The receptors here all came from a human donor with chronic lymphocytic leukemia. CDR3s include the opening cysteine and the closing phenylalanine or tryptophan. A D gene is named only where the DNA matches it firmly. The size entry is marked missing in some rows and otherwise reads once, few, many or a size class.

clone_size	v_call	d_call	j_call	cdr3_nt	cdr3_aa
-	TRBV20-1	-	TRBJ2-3	TGCAGTGCTAATCGACAGGATACGCAGTATTTT	CSANRQDTQYF
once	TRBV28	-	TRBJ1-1	TGTGCCAGCAGTTTGATATGGGGGGTGGACACGGTCAGGGAAGCTTTCTTT	CASSLIWGVDTVREAFF
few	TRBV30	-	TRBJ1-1	TGTGCCTGGAGTGTATGGACTACCTCTGCTTTCTTT	CAWSVWTTSAFF
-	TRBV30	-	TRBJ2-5	TGTGCCTGGAGTGTACCAAGGCGGGGCAAGCAAGAGACCCAGTACTTC	CAWSVPRRGKQETQYF
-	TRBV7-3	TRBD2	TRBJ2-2	TGTGCCAGCAGCTTAGGGACTAAGGCTGGTGGCGGGGAGCTGTTTTTT	CASSLGTKAGGGELFF
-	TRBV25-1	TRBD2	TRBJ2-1	TGTGCCAGCAGTGAGGGACTAGCGGGAGACAATGAGCAGTTCTTC	CASSEGLAGDNEQFF
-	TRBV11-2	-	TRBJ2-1	TGTGCCAGCAACCCCTCTGGGGATTACAATGAGCAGTTCTTC	CASNPSGDYNEQFF
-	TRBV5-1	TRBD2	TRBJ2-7	TGCGCCAGCAGCTTGGAAACCCAGACTAGCGGAAAGACCTACGAGCAGTACTTC	CASSLETQTSGKTYEQYF
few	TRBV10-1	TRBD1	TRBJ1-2	TGCGCCAGCTCAAGGACAGGGGGCTATGGCTACACCTTC	CASSRTGGYGYTF
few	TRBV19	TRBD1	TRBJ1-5	TGTGCCAGTACCCAGGGGACAGCGTACAATCAGCCCCAGCATTTT	CASTQGTAYNQPQHF
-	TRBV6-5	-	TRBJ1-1	TGTGCCAGCAGTTACTCGAATCTGGGGGGGGGCACTGAAGCTTTCTTT	CASSYSNLGGGTEAFF
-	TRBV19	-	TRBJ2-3	TGTGCCAGCCGGGGGGCGGCTACAGATACGCAGTATTTT	CASRGAATDTQYF
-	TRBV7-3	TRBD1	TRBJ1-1	TGTGCCAGCAGCCCCGACGTCGACAGGGCGATAGAAGCTTTCTTT	CASSPDVDRAIEAFF
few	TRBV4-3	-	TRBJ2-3	TGCGCCAGCAGCCAAGACGGCGGGTTTGTGACAGATACGCAGTATTTT	CASSQDGGFVTDTQYF
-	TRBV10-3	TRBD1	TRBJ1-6	TGTGCCATCAGTGAAAATCCGGGACAGGCCAATTCACCCCTCCACTTT	CAISENPGQANSPLHF
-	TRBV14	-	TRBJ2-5	TGTGCCAGCAGCCAAGGAATTTTGGAGACCCAGTACTTC	CASSQGILETQYF
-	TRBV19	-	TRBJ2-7	TGTGCCAGTAGTATACGGCCAGGGGGGACCTACGAGCAGTACTTC	CASSIRPGGTYEQYF
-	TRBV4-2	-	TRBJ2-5	TGTGCCAGCAGCCAAGATTACGGGGTAGAGACCCAGTACTTC	CASSQDYGVETQYF
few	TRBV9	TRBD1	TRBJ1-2	TGTGCCAGCAGCGCGGGACAGGGGCTGAGTGGCTACACCTTC	CASSAGQGLSGYTF
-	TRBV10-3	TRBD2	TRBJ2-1	TGTGCCATCAGTGTATCTAGCGGGACCCGCGATGAGCAGTTCTTC	CAISVSSGTRDEQFF
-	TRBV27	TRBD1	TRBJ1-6	TGTGCCAGCAGGAGGGACAGGGTCAATAATTCACCCCTCCACTTT	CASRRDRVNNSPLHF
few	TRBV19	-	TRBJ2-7	TGTGCCAGTAGTCCCCCAGGGGACGGGTACGAGCAGTACTTC	CASSPPGDGYEQYF
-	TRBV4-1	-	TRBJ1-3	TGCGCCAGCAGCCAAGATTTTGGAAACACCATATATTTT	CASSQDFGNTIYF
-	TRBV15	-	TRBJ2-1	TGTGCCACCAGCATTCAGAGCTCCTACAATGAGCAGTTCTTC	CATSIQSSYNEQFF
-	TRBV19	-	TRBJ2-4	TGTGCCAGTAGATCGGGGGAAAAAAACATTCAGTACTTC	CASRSGEKNIQYF
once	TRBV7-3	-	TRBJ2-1	TGTGCCAGCAGCTTGAGAAGCAACAATGAGCAGTTCTTC	CASSLRSNNEQFF
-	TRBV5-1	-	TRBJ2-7	TGCGCCAGCAGCTTAGATCCTGGCCCCTACGAGCAGTACTTC	CASSLDPGPYEQYF
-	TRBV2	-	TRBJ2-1	TGTGCCAGCAGTGGGGGTATTACGGGAGATGAGCAGTTCTTC	CASSGGITGDEQFF
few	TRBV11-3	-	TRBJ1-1	TGTGCCAGCAGCCCGCGAACACCAGAGTCCACTGAAGCTTTCTTT	CASSPRTPESTEAFF
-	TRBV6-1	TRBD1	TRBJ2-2	TGTGCCAGTGGGGGACAGGGGAACACCGGGGAGCTGTTTTTT	CASGGQGNTGELFF
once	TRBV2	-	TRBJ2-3	TGTGCCAGCAGGGACAGACTAACAGATACGCAGTATTTT	CASRDRLTDTQYF
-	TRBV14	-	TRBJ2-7	TGTGCCAGCAGCCAAGATCTATCCCCAGGTTATTCCTACGAGCAGTACTTC	CASSQDLSPGYSYEQYF
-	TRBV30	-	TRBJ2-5	TGTGCCTGGGAGGCCGGGAGTGAGACCCAGTACTTC	CAWEAGSETQYF
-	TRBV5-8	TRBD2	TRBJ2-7	TGTGCCAGCAGCGCCTTGGCGGGAGCTGGGTACGAGCAGTACTTC	CASSALAGAGYEQYF
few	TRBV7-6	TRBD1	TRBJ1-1	TGTGCCAGCAGCTTAGCGCAGGGGGACACTGAAGCTTTCTTT	CASSLAQGDTEAFF
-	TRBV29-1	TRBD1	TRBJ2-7	TGCAGCGTCGGGACAGGGCCCTACGAGCAGTACTTC	CSVGTGPYEQYF
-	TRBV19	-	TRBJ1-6	TGTGCCAGTAGTATAACAGGAGGCACGGGTTCACCCCTCCACTTT	CASSITGGTGSPLHF